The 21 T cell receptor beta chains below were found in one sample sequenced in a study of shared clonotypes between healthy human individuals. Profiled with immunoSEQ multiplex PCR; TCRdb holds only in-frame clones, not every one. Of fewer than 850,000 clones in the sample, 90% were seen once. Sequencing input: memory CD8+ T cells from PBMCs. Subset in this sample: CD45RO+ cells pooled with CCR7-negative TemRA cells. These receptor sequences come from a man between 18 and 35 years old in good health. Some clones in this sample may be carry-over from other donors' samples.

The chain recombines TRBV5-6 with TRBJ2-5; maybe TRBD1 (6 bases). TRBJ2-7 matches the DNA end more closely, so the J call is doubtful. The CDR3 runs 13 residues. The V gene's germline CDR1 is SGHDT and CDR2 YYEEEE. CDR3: CASSSGTSYEQYF. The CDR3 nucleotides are TGTGCCAGCAGCTCGGGGACATCCTACGAGCAGTACTTC.

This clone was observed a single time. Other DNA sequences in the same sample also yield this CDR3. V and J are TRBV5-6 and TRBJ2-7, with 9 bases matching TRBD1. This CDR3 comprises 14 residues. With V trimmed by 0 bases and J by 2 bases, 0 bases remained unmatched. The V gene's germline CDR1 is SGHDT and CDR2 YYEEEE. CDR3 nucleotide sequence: TGTGCCAGCAGCTTGGGACAGGGGGCCTACGAGCAGTACTTC. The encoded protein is CASSLGQGAYEQYF. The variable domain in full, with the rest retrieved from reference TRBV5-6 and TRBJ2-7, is DAGVTQSPTHLIKTRGQQVTLRCSPKSGHDTVSWYQQALGQGPQFIFQYYEEEERQRGNFPDRFSGHQFPNYSSELNVNALLLGDSALYLCASSLGQGAYEQYFGPGTRLTVT.

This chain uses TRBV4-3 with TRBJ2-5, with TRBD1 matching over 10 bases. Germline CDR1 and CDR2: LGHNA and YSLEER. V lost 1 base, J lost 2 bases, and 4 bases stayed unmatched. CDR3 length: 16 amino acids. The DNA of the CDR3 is TGCGCCAGCAGCCAAGTATGGGACAGGGGTCAAGAGACCCAGTACTTC. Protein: CASSQVWDRGQETQYF.

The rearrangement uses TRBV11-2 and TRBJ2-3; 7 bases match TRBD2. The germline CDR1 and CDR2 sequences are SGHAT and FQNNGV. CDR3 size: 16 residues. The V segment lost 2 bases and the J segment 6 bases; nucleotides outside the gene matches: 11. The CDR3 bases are TGTGCCAGCAGCTTATTGCGCGGGAGCTCACAGGATACGCAGTATTTT. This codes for CASSLLRGSSQDTQYF. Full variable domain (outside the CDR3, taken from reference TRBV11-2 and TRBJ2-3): EAGVAQSPRYKIIEKRQSVAFWCNPISGHATLYWYQQILGQGPKLLIQFQNNGVVDDSQLPKDRFSAERLKGVDSTLKIQPAKLEDSAVYLCASSLLRGSSQDTQYFGPGTRLTVL.

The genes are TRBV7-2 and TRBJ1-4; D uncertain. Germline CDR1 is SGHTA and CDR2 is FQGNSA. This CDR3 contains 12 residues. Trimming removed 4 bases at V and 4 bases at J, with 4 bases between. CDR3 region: CASSSLNEKLFF. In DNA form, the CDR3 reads TGTGCCAGCAGCTCACTTAATGAAAAACTGTTTTTT. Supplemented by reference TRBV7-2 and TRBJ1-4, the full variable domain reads GAGVSQSPSNKVTEKGKDVELRCDPISGHTALYWYRQSLGQGLEFLIYFQGNSAPDKSGLPSDRFSAERTGGSVSTLTIQRTQQEDSAVYLCASSSLNEKLFFGSGTQLSVL.

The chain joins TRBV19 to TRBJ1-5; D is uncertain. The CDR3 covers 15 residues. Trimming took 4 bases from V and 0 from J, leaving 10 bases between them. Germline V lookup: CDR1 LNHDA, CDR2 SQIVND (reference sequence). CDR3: CASSTYGTSNQPQHF. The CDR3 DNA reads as TGTGCCAGTAGTACATATGGAACTAGCAATCAGCCCCAGCATTTT.

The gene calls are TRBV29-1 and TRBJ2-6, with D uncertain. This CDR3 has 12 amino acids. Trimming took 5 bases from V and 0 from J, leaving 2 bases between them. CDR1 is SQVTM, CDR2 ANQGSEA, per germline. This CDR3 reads CSVYSGANVLTF. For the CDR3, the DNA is TGCAGCGTTTACTCTGGGGCCAACGTCCTGACTTTC.

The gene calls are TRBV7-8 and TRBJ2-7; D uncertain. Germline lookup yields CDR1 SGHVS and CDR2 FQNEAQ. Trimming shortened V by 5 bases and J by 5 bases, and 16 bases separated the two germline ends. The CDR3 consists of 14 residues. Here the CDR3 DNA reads TGTGCCAGCAGCCCATCTAATTGGGCGGACGAGCAGTACTTC. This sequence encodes CASSPSNWADEQYF. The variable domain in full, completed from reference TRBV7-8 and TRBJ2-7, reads GAGVSQSPRYKVAKRGQDVALRCDPISGHVSLFWYQQALGQGPEFLTYFQNEAQLDKSGLPSDRFFAERPEGSVSTLKIQRTQQEDSAVYLCASSPSNWADEQYFGPGTRLTVT.

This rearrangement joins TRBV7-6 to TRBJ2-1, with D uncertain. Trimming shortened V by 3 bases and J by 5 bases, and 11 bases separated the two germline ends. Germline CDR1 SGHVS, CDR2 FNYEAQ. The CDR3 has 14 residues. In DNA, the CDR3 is TGTGCCAGCAGCTTCCGTATAGCAGACAATGAGCAGTTCTTC. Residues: CASSFRIADNEQFF.

Written as DNA, the CDR3 is TGCGCCAGCAGCTTCTACTCTGGGGCCAACGTCCTGACTTTC. Residues: CASSFYSGANVLTF. V gene TRBV5-1 combines with J gene TRBJ2-6; D remains unclear. The germline V and J ends were trimmed by 2 bases and 0 bases, with 3 bases remaining between them. The CDR3 totals 14 residues. Looked up from germline, CDR1 is SGHRS and CDR2 is YFSETQ.

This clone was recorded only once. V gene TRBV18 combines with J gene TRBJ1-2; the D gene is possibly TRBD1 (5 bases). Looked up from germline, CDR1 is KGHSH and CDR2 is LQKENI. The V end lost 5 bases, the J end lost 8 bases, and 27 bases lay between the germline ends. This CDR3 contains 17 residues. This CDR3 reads CASSLEPGPKIPNGYTF. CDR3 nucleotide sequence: TGTGCCAGCTCATTAGAACCGGGACCGAAAATTCCTAACGGCTACACCTTC.

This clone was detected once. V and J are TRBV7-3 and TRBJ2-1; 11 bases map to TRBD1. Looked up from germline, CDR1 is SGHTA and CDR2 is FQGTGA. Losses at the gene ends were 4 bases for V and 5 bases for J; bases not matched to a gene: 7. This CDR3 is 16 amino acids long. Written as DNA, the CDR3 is TGTGCCAGCAGCTCGGGACAGGGGGATTCACACAATGAGCAGTTCTTC. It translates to CASSSGQGDSHNEQFF.

The CDR3 DNA follows: TGTGCCAGCACCTCTAACCTAGCGCAAAGCTCCTACAATGAGCAGTTCTTC. Protein sequence: CASTSNLAQSSYNEQFF. The chain joins TRBV2 to TRBJ2-1, with D possibly being TRBD2 (6 bases). The CDR3 has 17 amino acids. The germline gives CDR1 SNHLY, CDR2 FYNNEI. V lost 7 bases and J lost 0, with 19 bases in between.

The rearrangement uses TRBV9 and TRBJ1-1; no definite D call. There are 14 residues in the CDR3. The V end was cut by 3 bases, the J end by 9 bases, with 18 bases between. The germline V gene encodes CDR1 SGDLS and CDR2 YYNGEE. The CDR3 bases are TGTGCCAGCAGCGCGGGCAAGGGAGGGAGGCAAGCTTTCTTT. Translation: CASSAGKGGRQAFF. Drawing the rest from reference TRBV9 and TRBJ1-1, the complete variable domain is DSGVTQTPKHLITATGQRVTLRCSPRSGDLSVYWYQQSLDQGLQFLIQYYNGEERAKGNILERFSAQQFPDLHSELNLSSLELGDSALYFCASSAGKGGRQAFFGQGTRLTVV.

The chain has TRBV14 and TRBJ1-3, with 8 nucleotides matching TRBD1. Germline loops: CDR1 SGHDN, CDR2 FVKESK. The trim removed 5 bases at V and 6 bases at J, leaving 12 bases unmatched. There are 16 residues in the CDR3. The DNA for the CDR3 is TGTGCCAGCAGCTCGCGGACAGGGTTGATGGTAAACACCATATATTTT. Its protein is CASSSRTGLMVNTIYF.

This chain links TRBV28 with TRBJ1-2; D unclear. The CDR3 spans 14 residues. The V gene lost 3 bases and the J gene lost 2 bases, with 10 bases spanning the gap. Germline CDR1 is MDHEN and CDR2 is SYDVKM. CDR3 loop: CASSFPGSNYGYTF. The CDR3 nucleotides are TGTGCCAGCAGTTTTCCCGGGAGCAACTATGGCTACACCTTC.

The CDR3 protein is CASSLVRLAGAYEQYF. CDR3 bases: TGTGCCAGCAGCTTAGTCCGCCTAGCGGGGGCCTACGAGCAGTACTTC. The rearrangement uses TRBV7-2 and TRBJ2-7, with 10 positions matching TRBD2. The CDR3 length is 16 residues. The trim removed 1 base at V and 2 bases at J, leaving 5 bases unmatched. CDR1 and CDR2 (germline): SGHTA, FQGNSA.

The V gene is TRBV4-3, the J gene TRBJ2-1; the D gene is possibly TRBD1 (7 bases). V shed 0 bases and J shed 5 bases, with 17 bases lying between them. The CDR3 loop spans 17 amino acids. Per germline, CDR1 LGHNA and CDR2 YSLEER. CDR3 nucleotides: TGCGCCAGCAGCCAAGACAGTCCAGGGGGGTTAGACAATGAGCAGTTCTTC. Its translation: CASSQDSPGGLDNEQFF.

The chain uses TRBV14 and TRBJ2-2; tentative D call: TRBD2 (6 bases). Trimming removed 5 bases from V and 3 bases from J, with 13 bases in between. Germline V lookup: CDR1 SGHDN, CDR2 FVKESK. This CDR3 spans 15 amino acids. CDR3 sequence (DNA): TGTGCCAGCAGCATCCGGGAGAAGGACACCGGGGAGCTGTTTTTT. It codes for CASSIREKDTGELFF.

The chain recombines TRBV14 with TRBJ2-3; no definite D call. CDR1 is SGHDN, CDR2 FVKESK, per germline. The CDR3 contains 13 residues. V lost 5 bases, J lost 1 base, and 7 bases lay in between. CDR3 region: CASSFIRTDTQYF. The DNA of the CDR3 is TGTGCCAGCAGCTTCATACGCACAGATACGCAGTATTTT.

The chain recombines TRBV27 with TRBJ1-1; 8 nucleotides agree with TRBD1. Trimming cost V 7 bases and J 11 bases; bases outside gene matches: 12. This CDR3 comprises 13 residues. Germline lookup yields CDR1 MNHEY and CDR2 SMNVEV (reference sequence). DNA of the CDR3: TGTGCCAGCAATAGTCCCGGGACAGGTACGGCTTTCTTT. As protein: CASNSPGTGTAFF.